This T cell receptor (beta chain) was sequenced in a study of blood T cell repertoires in COVID-19. Germline loops: CDR1 DFQATT, CDR2 SNEGSKA (reference sequence). V lost 3 bases and J lost 1, with 3 bases in between. The CDR3 is made up of 11 amino acids. Sequenced by immunoSEQ multiplex PCR; TCRdb stores in-frame clones only, minus some. The sample has a few hundred thousand clones; around 88% are singletons. The sequenced material came from peripheral blood. The chain has TRBV20-1 and TRBJ2-5; D gene unclear. This clonotype was sampled from a man older than 75 with acute or convalescent COVID-19. CDR3 sequence: CSARSQETQYF. The CDR3 DNA reads as TGCAGTGCTAGGAGCCAAGAGACCCAGTACTTC.